This T cell receptor (beta chain) emerged from a study of blood T cell repertoires in COVID-19. Sequencing was performed with immunoSEQ multiplex PCR; in TCRdb, only in-frame clones are kept and a portion is missing. Counted here are about 250,000 clones, 88% occurring once; the ten biggest clones make up over 1.1%. This clone was picked up a small number of times. The length of the CDR3 is 18 residues. In germline, CDR1 is WNHNN, CDR2 SYGVQD (reference sequence). V trimming: 0 bases; J trimming: 3 bases; junction bases outside the gene matches: 10. The TCR comes from an elderly man with acute or convalescent COVID-19. The material sequenced was peripheral blood. V usage is TRBV10-1 and J usage is TRBJ2-7, with 11 nucleotides matching TRBD1. In nucleotides, the CDR3 is TGCGCCAGCAGTGAGTCGATTGTGGGACAGGGGGACGGCTACGAGCAGTACTTC. Its protein product is CASSESIVGQGDGYEQYF.